The source of this TCR beta chain is a study of tumor and adjacent non-tumor tissue in lung cancer. At the level of the study: Aged about 31 to 80 years, patients included 9 to 11 men and several women with stage I to III disease. About 4.17 million productive TCRbeta reads were obtained per sample on average. Findings and caveats of the study: Higher tumor TCR diversity was associated with shorter survival. Top 100 clones took a larger repertoire share in normal lung.

RNA was extracted from bulk tissue without any cell sorting. Distant lung tissue was collected more than 3 cm away from the tumor edge. This clonotype counts as medium-sized (0.01 to 0.1%). As yet, its antigen is unknown. TCRbeta libraries were built with three rounds of nested PCR, modified from ARM-PCR. TCRdb re-derived calls from the multiplex PCR reads in MiXCR, one entry per CDR3 protein. The table shows 80,000 or so distinct CDR3 sequences, with around 80% occurring only once. The clonotype comes from a man in his 60s with non-small cell lung cancer. What was sequenced was distant non-tumor lung tissue.

The CDR3 loop is CASSPARRSSYNEQFF. The CDR3 DNA follows: TGTGCCAGCAGCCCCGCCCGGCGGAGCTCCTACAATGAGCAGTTCTTC. The rearrangement uses TRBV11-3 and TRBJ2-1; D is ambiguous. The germline V gene has CDR1 SGHNT and CDR2 YENEEA. This CDR3 region has 16 residues. V shed 5 bases and J shed 0 bases, with 14 bases lying between them.